This TCR beta chain was retrieved from a study of cytomegalovirus exposure and HLA in healthy donors. Measured with immunoSEQ multiplex PCR; TCRdb has only the in-frame clones, and not every one. The sample yields hundreds of thousands of clones, 75% to 90% seen once. The CDR3 loop spans 16 amino acids. Germline V gene sequence: CDR1 SGDLS, CDR2 YYNGEE. Trimming took 0 bases from V and 1 from J; bases not matched to a gene: 5. The origin of this receptor is a woman between 18 and 30 years old in good health and CMV-seronegative. V is TRBV9 and J is TRBJ2-7; 9 bases are shared with TRBD2. What was sequenced was PBMCs. The CDR3 region has the DNA TGTGCCAGCAGCGTAGGGTCCCTAGCGGGATCCTACGAGCAGTACTTC. Its protein is CASSVGSLAGSYEQYF.